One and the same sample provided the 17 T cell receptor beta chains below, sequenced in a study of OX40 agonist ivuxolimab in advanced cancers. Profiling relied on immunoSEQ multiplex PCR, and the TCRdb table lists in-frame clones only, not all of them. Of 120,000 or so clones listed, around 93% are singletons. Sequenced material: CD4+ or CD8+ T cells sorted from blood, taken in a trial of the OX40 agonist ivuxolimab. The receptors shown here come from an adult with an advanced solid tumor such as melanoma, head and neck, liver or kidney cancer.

The CDR3 region is CASSPLGLESSEQFF. The CDR3 nucleotides are TGTGCCAGCAGCCCTCTAGGACTAGAGAGTAGTGAGCAGTTCTTC. This chain uses TRBV7-7 with TRBJ2-1; 7 bases are a match to TRBD2. V was pared by 5 bases and J by 9 bases, with 13 bases of the junction left unmatched. There are 15 residues in the CDR3. The germline gives CDR1 SSHAT, CDR2 FNYEAQ (reference sequence).

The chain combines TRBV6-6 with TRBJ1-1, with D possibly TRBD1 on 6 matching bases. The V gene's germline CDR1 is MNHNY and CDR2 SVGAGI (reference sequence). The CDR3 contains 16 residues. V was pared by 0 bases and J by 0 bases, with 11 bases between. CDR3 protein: CASSYSTGTLNTEAFF. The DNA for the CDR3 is TGTGCCAGCAGTTACTCCACAGGGACCCTGAACACTGAAGCTTTCTTT.

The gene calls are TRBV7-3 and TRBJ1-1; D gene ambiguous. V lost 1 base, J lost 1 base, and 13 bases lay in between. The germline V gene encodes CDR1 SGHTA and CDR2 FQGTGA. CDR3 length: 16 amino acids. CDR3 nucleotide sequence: TGTGCCAGCAGCTTAATGGGTCCACTCACGAACACTGAAGCTTTCTTT. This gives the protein CASSLMGPLTNTEAFF.

CDR3: CASSPGGPGVEKLFF. As DNA, the CDR3 is TGTGCCAGCAGTCCAGGGGGCCCGGGAGTGGAAAAACTGTTTTTT. V gene TRBV28 combines with J gene TRBJ1-4; 8 bases match TRBD1. Germline loops: CDR1 MDHEN, CDR2 SYDVKM. The CDR3 has 15 residues. V was clipped by 5 bases and J by 8 bases; unmatched bases: 10. Full variable domain (rest looked up from reference TRBV28 and TRBJ1-4): DVKVTQSSRYLVKRTGEKVFLECVQDMDHENMFWYRQDPGLGLRLIYFSYDVKMKEKGDIPEGYSVSREKKERFSLILESASTNQTSMYLCASSPGGPGVEKLFFGSGTQLSVL.

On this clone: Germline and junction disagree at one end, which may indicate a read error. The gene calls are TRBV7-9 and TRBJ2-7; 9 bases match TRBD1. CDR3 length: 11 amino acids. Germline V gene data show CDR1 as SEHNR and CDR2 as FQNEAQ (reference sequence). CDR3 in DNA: TGTGCCAGCAGCCTAGGACAGGGGCTAACGTTC. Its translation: CASSLGQGLTF. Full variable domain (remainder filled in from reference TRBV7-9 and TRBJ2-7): DTGVSQNPRHKITKRGQNVTFRCDPISEHNRLYWYRQTLGQGPEFLTYFQNEAQLEKSRLLSDRFSAERPKGSFSTLEIQRTEQGDSAMYLCASSLGQGLTFGPGTRLTVT.

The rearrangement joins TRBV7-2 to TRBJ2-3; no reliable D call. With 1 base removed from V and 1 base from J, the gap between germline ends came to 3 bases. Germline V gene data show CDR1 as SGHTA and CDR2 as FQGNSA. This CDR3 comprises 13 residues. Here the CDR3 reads CASSLGRTDTQYF. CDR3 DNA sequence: TGTGCCAGCAGCTTAGGTCGCACAGATACGCAGTATTTT.

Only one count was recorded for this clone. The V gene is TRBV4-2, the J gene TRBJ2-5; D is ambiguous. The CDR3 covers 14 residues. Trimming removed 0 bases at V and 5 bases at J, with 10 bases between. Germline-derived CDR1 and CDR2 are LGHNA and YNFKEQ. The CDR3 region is CASSQEWKWETQYF. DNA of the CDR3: TGTGCCAGCAGCCAAGAATGGAAGTGGGAGACCCAGTACTTC.

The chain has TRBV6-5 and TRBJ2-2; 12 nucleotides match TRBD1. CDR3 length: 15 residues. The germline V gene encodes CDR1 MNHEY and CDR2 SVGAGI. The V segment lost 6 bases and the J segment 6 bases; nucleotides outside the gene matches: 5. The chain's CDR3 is CASSLRDRGPGELFF. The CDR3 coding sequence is TGTGCCAGCAGCCTCCGGGACAGGGGGCCCGGGGAGCTGTTTTTT.

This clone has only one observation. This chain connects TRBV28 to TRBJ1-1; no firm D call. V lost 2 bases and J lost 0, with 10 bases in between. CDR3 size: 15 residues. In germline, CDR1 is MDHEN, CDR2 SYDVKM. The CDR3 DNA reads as TGTGCCAGCAGTTTAAGGACGGTACTGAACACTGAAGCTTTCTTT. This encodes CASSLRTVLNTEAFF. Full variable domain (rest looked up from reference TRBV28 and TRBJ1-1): DVKVTQSSRYLVKRTGEKVFLECVQDMDHENMFWYRQDPGLGLRLIYFSYDVKMKEKGDIPEGYSVSREKKERFSLILESASTNQTSMYLCASSLRTVLNTEAFFGQGTRLTVV.

The CDR3 spells CASSLATGPGNTIYF. The DNA of the CDR3 is TGTGCCAGCAGTTTGGCTACAGGTCCAGGAAACACCATATATTTT. J is TRBJ1-3 and V is TRBV6-5, with TRBD1 as a possible D gene (5 bases). V lost 4 bases to trimming and J lost 4 bases, with 14 bases between them. This CDR3 is 15 amino acids long. Germline values: CDR1 MNHEY, CDR2 SVGAGI.

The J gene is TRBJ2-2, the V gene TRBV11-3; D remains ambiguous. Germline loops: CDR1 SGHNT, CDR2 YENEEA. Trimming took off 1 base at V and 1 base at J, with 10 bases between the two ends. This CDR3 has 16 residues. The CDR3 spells CASSLGVVGNTGELFF. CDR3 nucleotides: TGTGCCAGCAGCTTAGGGGTGGTGGGGAACACCGGGGAGCTGTTTTTT.

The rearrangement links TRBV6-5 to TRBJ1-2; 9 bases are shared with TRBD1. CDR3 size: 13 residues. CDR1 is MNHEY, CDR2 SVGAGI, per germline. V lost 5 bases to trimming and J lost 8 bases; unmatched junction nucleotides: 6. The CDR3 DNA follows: TGTGCCAGCAGTATACAGGGGGCGAGGGGCTACACCTTC. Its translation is CASSIQGARGYTF.

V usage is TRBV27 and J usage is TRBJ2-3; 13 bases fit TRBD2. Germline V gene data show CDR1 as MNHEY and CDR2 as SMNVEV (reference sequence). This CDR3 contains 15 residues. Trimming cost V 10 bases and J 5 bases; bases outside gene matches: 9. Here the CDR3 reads CATMAWTSGRDTQYF. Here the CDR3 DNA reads TGTGCCACCATGGCGTGGACTAGCGGGAGAGATACGCAGTATTTT.

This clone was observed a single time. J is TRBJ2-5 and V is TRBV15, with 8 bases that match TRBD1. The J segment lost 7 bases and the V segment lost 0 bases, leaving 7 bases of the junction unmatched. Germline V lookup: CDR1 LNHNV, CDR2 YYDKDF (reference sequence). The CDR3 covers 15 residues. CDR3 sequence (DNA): TGTGCCACCAGCAGAGAGTTGACAGGGGAAGGGACCCAGTACTTC. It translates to CATSRELTGEGTQYF.

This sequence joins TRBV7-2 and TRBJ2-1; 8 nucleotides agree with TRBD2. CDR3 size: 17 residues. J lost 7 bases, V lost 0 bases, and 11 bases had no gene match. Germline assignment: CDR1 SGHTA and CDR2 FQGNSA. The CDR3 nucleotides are TGTGCCAGCAGCTTAGCCTCGGGACTAGTATTAGGAAATGAGCAGTTCTTC. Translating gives CASSLASGLVLGNEQFF.

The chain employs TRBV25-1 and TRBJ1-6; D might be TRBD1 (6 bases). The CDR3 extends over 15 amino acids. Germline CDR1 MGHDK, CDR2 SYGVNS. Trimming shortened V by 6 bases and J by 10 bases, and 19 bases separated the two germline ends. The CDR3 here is CASRSPGAQGSPLHF. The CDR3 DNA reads TGTGCCAGCAGATCCCCAGGGGCGCAGGGATCACCCCTCCACTTT.

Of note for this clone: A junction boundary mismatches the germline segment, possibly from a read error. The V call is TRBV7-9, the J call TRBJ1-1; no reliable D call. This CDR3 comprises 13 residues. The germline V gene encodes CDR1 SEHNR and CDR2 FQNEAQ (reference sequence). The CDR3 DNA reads TGTGCCAACAGCTTCGGCCTGGGGACTGAAGCTTTCTTT. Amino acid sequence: CANSFGLGTEAFF.